A single sample gave rise to the 32 T cell receptor beta chains below, sequenced in a study of T cell repertoires in cytomegalovirus infection. One entry per CDR3 protein results from TCRdb running MiXCR on the reads. Among over 150,000 distinct CDR3 sequences listed, around 14% were seen once. Sequenced material: PBMCs. These receptors came from a human donor in good health (CMV status not recorded). Some clones in this sample may be carry-over from other donors' samples.

The table lists this clonotype with many counts. The gene calls are TRBV12-3 or TRBV12-4 and TRBJ1-1; no clear D. Trimming removed 2 bases from V and 1 base from J, with 5 bases in between. The CDR3 is 13 residues long. CDR3 nucleotide sequence: TGTGCCAGCAGTTTATCAGGGAACACTGAAGCTTTCTTT. This translates into CASSLSGNTEAFF.

A single count supports this clonotype. V gene TRBV7-2 combines with J gene TRBJ2-5; 10 bases agree with TRBD2. Germline-derived CDR1 and CDR2 are SGHTA and FQGNSA. V lost 2 bases and J lost 5; bases outside the gene matches: 5. CDR3 length: 15 amino acids. The CDR3 region is CASSLNSGRRETQYF. The CDR3, as DNA: TGTGCCAGCAGCTTAAATAGCGGGAGGAGGGAGACCCAGTACTTC.

The V and J genes are TRBV7-9 and TRBJ2-7, with 7 bases identical to TRBD1. V shed 4 bases and J 9 bases; nucleotides not matched to a gene: 9. The CDR3 is 13 residues long. Per germline, CDR1 SEHNR and CDR2 FQNEAQ (reference sequence). The CDR3 region has the DNA TGTGCCAGCAGCTCACCCCGGACAGGCTGGCAGTACTTC. Translating gives CASSSPRTGWQYF.

This clonotype was counted between two and nine times. The rearrangement links TRBV7-6 to TRBJ2-7; 9 bases fit TRBD1. After removal of 3 bases from V and 5 bases from J, the junction contained 2 bases not matched to a gene. CDR3 length equals 13 residues. Germline V gene lookup returns CDR1 SGHVS and CDR2 FNYEAQ. CDR3 sequence (DNA): TGTGCCAGCAGCTTGGGACAGGGTAACGAGCAGTACTTC. Translated, it gives CASSLGQGNEQYF.

This clonotype was seen at least ten times. This chain connects TRBV11-2 to TRBJ1-2; 7 nucleotides align to TRBD1. The CDR3 has 14 residues. The J segment lost 4 bases and the V segment lost 5 bases, leaving 7 bases of the junction unmatched. Germline V lookup: CDR1 SGHAT, CDR2 FQNNGV. CDR3 DNA: TGTGCCAGCAGCCCCGATGCAGGGGGCTATGGCTACACCTTC. It specifies CASSPDAGGYGYTF.

This clonotype was counted at least ten times. This chain uses TRBV2 with TRBJ1-1, with 7 nucleotides matching TRBD1. Germline trimming cut 4 bases from V and 4 bases from J; bases unmatched to any gene: 12. Germline V gene lookup returns CDR1 SNHLY and CDR2 FYNNEI. This CDR3 is built from 16 residues. The CDR3 sequence is CASSGTGPRGSTEAFF. The CDR3 bases are TGTGCCAGCAGTGGGACAGGACCCAGGGGTTCCACTGAAGCTTTCTTT. Full variable domain (rest looked up from reference TRBV2 and TRBJ1-1): EPEVTQTPSHQVTQMGQEVILRCVPISNHLYFYWYRQILGQKVEFLVSFYNNEISEKSEIFDDQFSVERPDGSNFTLKIRSTKLEDSAMYFCASSGTGPRGSTEAFFGQGTRLTVV.

The V call is TRBV20-1, the J call TRBJ2-1; 10 positions match TRBD2. The CDR3 length is 14 residues. The germline V gene has CDR1 DFQATT and CDR2 SNEGSKA (reference sequence). J gave up 9 bases and V 4 bases, and 9 bases lay outside the gene matches. CDR3 coding DNA: TGCAGTGCTAAGGCCCTCCTAGCGGGAGCTGAGCAGTTCTTC. Residues: CSAKALLAGAEQFF.

V usage is TRBV20-1 and J usage is TRBJ2-7; TRBD1 or TRBD2 may be the D gene (7 bases each). The CDR3 loop spans 15 amino acids. Germline V CDR1 and CDR2: DFQATT, SNEGSKA (reference sequence). V gave up 3 bases and J gave up 2 bases, with 17 bases separating them. DNA of the CDR3: TGCAGTGCTAGGGGGGAGCGGGGACAGCCCTACGAGCAGTACTTC. Translating it yields CSARGERGQPYEQYF.

The chain has TRBV19 and TRBJ1-2; 7 nucleotides align to TRBD1. The ends lost 5 bases at V and 1 base at J; junction bases unmatched: 7. This CDR3 comprises 15 residues. CDR1 is LNHDA, CDR2 SQIVND, per germline (reference sequence). The CDR3 loop reads CASSAQGSGNYGYTF. The CDR3 DNA reads TGTGCCAGTAGTGCACAGGGGTCGGGTAACTATGGCTACACCTTC. The full variable domain, in which reference TRBV19 and TRBJ1-2 provide the parts outside the CDR3, is DGGITQSPKYLFRKEGQNVTLSCEQNLNHDAMYWYRQDPGQGLRLIYYSQIVNDFQKGDIAEGYSVSREKKESFPLTVTSAQKNPTAFYLCASSAQGSGNYGYTFGSGTRLTVV.

The rearrangement uses TRBV12-3 or TRBV12-4 and TRBJ1-2, with 8 bases lining up with TRBD1. CDR3 length equals 16 residues. After removal of 3 bases from V and 4 bases from J, the junction contained 10 bases not matched to a gene. The CDR3 bases are TGTGCCAGCAGTTTCCGAGGGGGACAGGAGATCTATGGCTACACCTTC. It is translated as CASSFRGGQEIYGYTF.

This clonotype was recorded at least ten times. This chain joins TRBV7-2 and TRBJ1-1; 9 nucleotides match TRBD1. The CDR3 spans 15 residues. Unmatched junction bases numbered 7, after V lost 2 bases and J lost 6 bases. Per the germline V gene, CDR1 is SGHTA and CDR2 is FQGNSA. CDR3 in amino acids: CASSLTGQGGAEAFF. CDR3 in DNA: TGTGCCAGCAGCTTAACGGGACAGGGTGGTGCTGAAGCTTTCTTT.

This clonotype was seen many times. V is TRBV7-2 and J is TRBJ2-7, with D perhaps matching TRBD1 (5 bases). The CDR3 is made up of 17 amino acids. Germline V gives CDR1 SGHTA, CDR2 FQGNSA. The germline V and J ends were trimmed by 3 bases and 1 base, with 19 bases remaining between them. DNA for the CDR3: TGTGCCAGCAGCTTGGGTATTCTTGGGGCGCGGTCCTACGAGCAGTACTTC. Residues: CASSLGILGARSYEQYF.

This clonotype was detected many times. The V call is TRBV6-2 or TRBV6-3, the J call TRBJ2-7; 8 positions agree with TRBD1. The V segment lost 2 bases and the J segment 0 bases; nucleotides outside the gene matches: 3. The CDR3 runs to 15 residues. CDR1 is MNHEY and CDR2 is SVGEGT in the germline V gene. The CDR3 DNA is TGTGCCAGCAGTTACGGACAGGGATTCTCCTACGAGCAGTACTTC. Protein product: CASSYGQGFSYEQYF.

This clonotype was picked up many times. This chain connects TRBV12-3 or TRBV12-4 to TRBJ2-7; 10 nucleotides line up with TRBD1. The CDR3 loop spans 15 amino acids. After removal of 4 bases from V and 6 bases from J, the junction contained 9 bases not matched to a gene. The CDR3 DNA sequence: TGTGCCAGCAGTTCCCTCCGGGGACAGGGGAGCGAGCAGTACTTC. Residues: CASSSLRGQGSEQYF.

This clonotype appeared many times. The J gene is TRBJ1-5, the V gene TRBV7-9, with D tentatively TRBD1 (5 bases). With 3 bases removed from V and 1 base from J, the gap between germline ends came to 7 bases. This CDR3 region has 14 residues. CDR1 and CDR2 (germline): SEHNR, FQNEAQ (reference sequence). The CDR3 region is CASSFAGSNQPQHF. CDR3 DNA: TGTGCCAGCAGCTTTGCAGGGAGCAATCAGCCCCAGCATTTT. The complete variable domain, with remaining parts taken from reference TRBV7-9 and TRBJ1-5, reads DTGVSQNPRHKITKRGQNVTFRCDPISEHNRLYWYRQTLGQGPEFLTYFQNEAQLEKSRLLSDRFSAERPKGSFSTLEIQRTEQGDSAMYLCASSFAGSNQPQHFGDGTRLSIL.

About this clonotype: A read error may explain this, as a much larger clone is one base away. The chain recombines TRBV5-1 with TRBJ2-1, with D tentatively TRBD1 or TRBD2 (7 bases each). CDR3 length: 19 residues. CDR1 is SGHRS, CDR2 YFSETQ, per germline. Deletions cut 0 bases from V and 8 bases from J, with 27 bases between. The CDR3 nucleotides read TGCGCCAGCAGCTTGGTCAGACAGGGCGGGGCGGGGGCAAACGATGAGCAGTTCTTC. Amino acid sequence: CASSLVRQGGAGANDEQFF.

The V gene is TRBV25-1, the J gene TRBJ2-6; TRBD1 matches 7 bases. CDR3 length equals 17 residues. After removal of 4 bases from V and 0 bases from J, the junction contained 6 bases not matched to a gene. Germline lookup yields CDR1 MGHDK and CDR2 SYGVNS. DNA of the CDR3: TGTGCCAGCAGTGCAACGACAGGGTTCTCTGGGGCCAACGTCCTGACTTTC. It is translated as CASSATTGFSGANVLTF.

This clonotype was observed a few times. V and J are TRBV2 and TRBJ2-7, with a possible D match to TRBD2 (5 bases). Per germline, CDR1 SNHLY and CDR2 FYNNEI. The CDR3 contains 12 residues. Trimming left V 6 bases short and J 5 bases short, with 11 bases between. The CDR3 DNA follows: TGTGCCAGCAGACCGGGAAAGGACGAGCAGTACTTC. It is translated as CASRPGKDEQYF.

In DNA, the CDR3 is TGTGCCAGCAGCTTACTTGATTACAATGAGCAGTTCTTC. This gives the protein CASSLLDYNEQFF. The chain is built from TRBV13 and TRBJ2-1; D not certain. Germline V CDR1 and CDR2: PRHDT, FYEKMQ (reference sequence). Trimming shortened V by 2 bases and J by 4 bases, and 6 bases separated the two germline ends. The CDR3 extends over 13 amino acids.

This clonotype was observed many times. V gene TRBV7-6 combines with J gene TRBJ2-1; D is uncertain. V lost 6 bases, J lost 0 bases, and 6 bases lay in between. The germline V gene encodes CDR1 SGHVS and CDR2 FNYEAQ. The CDR3 has 13 residues. The CDR3 loop reads CASSRYSYNEQFF. The CDR3 coding sequence is TGTGCCAGCAGTCGTTACTCCTACAATGAGCAGTTCTTC.

This clonotype was recorded at least ten times. This chain joins TRBV14 and TRBJ2-1, with 11 bases matching TRBD2. Trimming removed 0 bases from V and 4 bases from J; junction bases left unmatched: 11. The CDR3 has 19 residues. CDR1 and CDR2 (germline): SGHDN, FVKESK. The CDR3 DNA follows: TGTGCCAGCAGCCAAGATGGTGGTCTAGCGGGAGGAGGGTACAATGAGCAGTTCTTC. As protein: CASSQDGGLAGGGYNEQFF. The complete variable domain, with remaining parts taken from reference TRBV14 and TRBJ2-1, reads EAGVTQFPSHSVIEKGQTVTLRCDPISGHDNLYWYRRVMGKEIKFLLHFVKESKQDESGMPNNRFLAERTGGTYSTLKVQPAELEDSGVYFCASSQDGGLAGGGYNEQFFGPGTRLTVL.

The rearrangement links TRBV6-7 to TRBJ2-1, with unresolved D. TRBV6-7 is classed as an ORF, of uncertain function. V was trimmed by 5 bases and J by 3 bases, leaving 11 bases between them. This CDR3 contains 14 residues. CDR3 loop: CASSPAWIYNEQFF. The CDR3 bases are TGTGCCAGCAGTCCTGCATGGATCTACAATGAGCAGTTCTTC.

This clonotype was seen more than once but under ten times. The rearrangement joins TRBV12-3 or TRBV12-4 to TRBJ1-6, with a possible D match to TRBD1 (6 bases). The CDR3 has 14 residues. The ends were cut back, 8 bases at V and 6 bases at J, with 14 bases in the middle. The DNA for the CDR3 is TGTGCCAGCCATACAGGACAGTTTAATTCACCCCTCCACTTT. This translates into CASHTGQFNSPLHF.

The chain is built from TRBV10-3 and TRBJ1-2; the D is unclear. The CDR3 length is 12 residues. V lost 0 bases and J lost 7, with 6 bases in between. The germline V gene has CDR1 ENHRY and CDR2 SYGVKD. For the CDR3, the DNA is TGTGCCATCAGTGAGTCGGAGGTTGGCTACACCTTC. Translation: CAISESEVGYTF.

The chain recombines TRBV14 with TRBJ1-1, with TRBD1 as a possible D gene (5 bases). The CDR3 spans 16 residues. V lost 4 bases and J lost 5, with 20 bases in between. CDR1 is SGHDN and CDR2 is FVKESK in the germline V gene. In nucleotides, the CDR3 is TGTGCCAGCAGCCGGAACGCGGGGACGGTCGGGACTGAAGCTTTCTTT. This codes for CASSRNAGTVGTEAFF.

This clonotype appeared a few times. The chain is built from TRBV20-1 and TRBJ2-5; 8 bases align to TRBD2. Germline V gene lookup returns CDR1 DFQATT and CDR2 SNEGSKA (reference sequence). CDR3 length: 17 amino acids. V lost 0 bases to trimming and J lost 1 base; unmatched junction nucleotides: 10. The CDR3 is CSARDLAQLAAQETQYF. The CDR3 nucleotides are TGCAGTGCTAGAGATCTAGCTCAACTAGCGGCCCAAGAGACCCAGTACTTC.

This clonotype was recorded at least ten times. V gene TRBV6-1 combines with J gene TRBJ1-1; D may be TRBD1 (5 bases). This CDR3 is built from 13 residues. The V end lost 9 bases, the J end lost 4 bases, and 15 bases lay between the germline ends. CDR1 is MNHNS and CDR2 is SASEGT in the germline V gene. Here the CDR3 reads CASSQGGVTEAFF. The CDR3 DNA reads as TGTGCCAGTAGTCAGGGCGGAGTCACTGAAGCTTTCTTT.

This clonotype was detected ten times or more. V gene TRBV7-2 combines with J gene TRBJ1-5; D possibly corresponds to TRBD1 (6 bases). CDR1 SGHTA and CDR2 FQGNSA come from the germline V gene. The CDR3 covers 15 residues. V was cut by 3 bases and J by 1 base, with 10 bases left in between. In DNA form, the CDR3 reads TGTGCCAGCAGCTTGGGACAAACGAGCAATCAGCCCCAGCATTTT. Translated, it gives CASSLGQTSNQPQHF.

In its sample, this clonotype was seen many times. The chain employs TRBV6-2 or TRBV6-3 and TRBJ1-5; tentative D call: TRBD1 (6 bases). CDR3 length: 15 amino acids. Trimming left V 2 bases short and J 2 bases short, with 10 bases between. From germline, CDR1 is MNHEY and CDR2 SVGEGT. CDR3 DNA sequence: TGTGCCAGCAGTTACACAGGGTCGGGCAATCAGCCCCAGCATTTT. Amino acid sequence: CASSYTGSGNQPQHF.

This clonotype has ten or more counts. This sequence joins TRBV28 and TRBJ1-1; the match to TRBD1 covers 9 bases. This CDR3 spans 14 amino acids. V lost 5 bases and J lost 5; bases outside the gene matches: 6. Germline V gene sequence: CDR1 MDHEN, CDR2 SYDVKM. This CDR3 reads CASSGGQGRTEAFF. The CDR3 region has the DNA TGTGCCAGCAGTGGGGGACAGGGAAGGACTGAAGCTTTCTTT.

This clonotype was counted between two and nine times. The chain links TRBV5-6 to TRBJ2-4; D uncertain. This CDR3 contains 14 residues. Germline V CDR1 and CDR2: SGHDT, YYEEEE. The V end was cut by 0 bases, the J end by 0 bases, with 4 bases between. As DNA, the CDR3 is TGTGCCAGCAGCTTGGTGCTAGCCAAAAACATTCAGTACTTC. Its protein is CASSLVLAKNIQYF. Full variable domain (rest looked up from reference TRBV5-6 and TRBJ2-4): DAGVTQSPTHLIKTRGQQVTLRCSPKSGHDTVSWYQQALGQGPQFIFQYYEEEERQRGNFPDRFSGHQFPNYSSELNVNALLLGDSALYLCASSLVLAKNIQYFGAGTRLSVL.

This clonotype was counted only a few times. V usage is TRBV20-1 and J usage is TRBJ2-7, with D uncertain. The length of the CDR3 is 12 residues. V was cut by 2 bases and J by 0 bases, with 5 bases left in between. CDR1 and CDR2 (germline): DFQATT, SNEGSKA (reference sequence). CDR3: CSARQHSYEQYF. The DNA for the CDR3 is TGCAGTGCTAGACAGCACTCCTACGAGCAGTACTTC.